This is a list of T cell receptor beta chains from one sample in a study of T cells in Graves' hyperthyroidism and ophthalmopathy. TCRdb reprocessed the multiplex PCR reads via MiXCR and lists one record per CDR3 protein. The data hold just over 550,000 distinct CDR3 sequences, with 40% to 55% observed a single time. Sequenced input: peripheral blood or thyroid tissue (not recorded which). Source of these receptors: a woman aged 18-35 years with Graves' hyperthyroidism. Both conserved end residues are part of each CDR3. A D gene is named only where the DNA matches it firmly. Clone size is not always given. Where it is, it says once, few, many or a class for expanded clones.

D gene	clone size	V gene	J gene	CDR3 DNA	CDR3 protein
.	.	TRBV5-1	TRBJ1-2	TGCGCCAGCAGCGTCGCAGGGGCCTATGGCTACACCTTC	CASSVAGAYGYTF
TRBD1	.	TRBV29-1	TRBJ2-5	TGCAGTTACTTTAGGGGACAGCAAGAGACCCAGTACTTC	CSYFRGQQETQYF
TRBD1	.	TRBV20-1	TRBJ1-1	TGCAGTGCTCCTAGGGACAGCGATATTTTGGAGGCTTTCTTT	CSAPRDSDILEAFF
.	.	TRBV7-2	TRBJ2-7	TGTGCCAGCACCAAGACCCCCTACGAGCAGTACTTC	CASTKTPYEQYF
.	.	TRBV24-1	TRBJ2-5	TGTGCCACCAGCGTTGAAAGGGTTAGGGAGACCCAGTACTTC	CATSVERVRETQYF
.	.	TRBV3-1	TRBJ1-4	TGTGCCAGCAGCGCCGGCACTAATGAAAAACTGTTTTTT	CASSAGTNEKLFF
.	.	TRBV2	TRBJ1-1	TGTGCCAGCAGTGAATGGGGGGCGGGGAACACTGAAGCTTTCTTT	CASSEWGAGNTEAFF
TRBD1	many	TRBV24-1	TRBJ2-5	TGTGCCACCAGTGATAGCAAGGGGGCTTGGGAAGAGACCCAGTACTTC	CATSDSKGAWEETQYF
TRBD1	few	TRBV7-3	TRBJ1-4	TGTGCCAGCCGCCGGACAGGGGTTTCAACTAATGAAAAACTGTTTTTT	CASRRTGVSTNEKLFF
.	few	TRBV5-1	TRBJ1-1	TGCGCCAGCAGCTCGGAGGACACTGAAGCTTTCTTT	CASSSEDTEAFF
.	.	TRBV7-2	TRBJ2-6	TGTGCCAGTAGTTACTCGGGCACGGCTGGGGCCAACGTCCTGACTTTC	CASSYSGTAGANVLTF
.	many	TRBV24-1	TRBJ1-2	TGTGCCACAAGTCCCGGGTCGATCGACTATGGCTACACCTTC	CATSPGSIDYGYTF
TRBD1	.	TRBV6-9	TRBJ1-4	TGTGCCAGCAGTTTGGGACAGTTCGATGAAAAACTGTTTTTT	CASSLGQFDEKLFF
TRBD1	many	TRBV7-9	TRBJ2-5	TGTGCCAGCAGTCCCCGGACAGGGGGCGAAGAGACCCAGTACTTC	CASSPRTGGEETQYF
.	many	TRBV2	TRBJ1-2	TGTGCCGGCGGGGACACCAGAGCCTATGGCTACACCTTC	CAGGDTRAYGYTF
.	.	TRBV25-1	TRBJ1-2	TGTGCCAGCCCGACAGGACAGTTCTATGGCTACACCTTC	CASPTGQFYGYTF
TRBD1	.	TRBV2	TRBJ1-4	TGTGCCAGCAAGGGACAGCCCAATGAAAAACTGTTTTTT	CASKGQPNEKLFF
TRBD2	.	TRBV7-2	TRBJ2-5	TGTGCCAGCGTTCAAGCGGGAGTCGAGACCCAGTACTTC	CASVQAGVETQYF
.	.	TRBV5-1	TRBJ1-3	TGCGCCAGCAGCATACAGGGTGGAGGTGGAAACACCATATATTTT	CASSIQGGGGNTIYF
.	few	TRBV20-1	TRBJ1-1	TGCAGTGCTAGGATACAGAACACTGAAGCTTTCTTT	CSARIQNTEAFF
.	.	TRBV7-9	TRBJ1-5	TGTGCCAGCAGCCAACCCATGAATCAGCCCCAGCATTTT	CASSQPMNQPQHF
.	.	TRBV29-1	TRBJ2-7	TGCAGCGTTGCAACAGGGACCTACGAGCAGTACTTC	CSVATGTYEQYF
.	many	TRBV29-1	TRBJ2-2	TGCAGCGTTGAGGGCAGTACCAGGGAGCTGTTTTTT	CSVEGSTRELFF
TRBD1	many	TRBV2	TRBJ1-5	TGTGCCAGCAGTGCTGGGGACAGCGGCAATCAGCCCCAGCATTTT	CASSAGDSGNQPQHF
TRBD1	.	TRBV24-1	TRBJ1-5	TGTGCCACCAGTGAAGACAGGGGGGACAATCAGCCCCAGCATTTT	CATSEDRGDNQPQHF
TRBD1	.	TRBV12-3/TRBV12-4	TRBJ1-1	TGTGCCAGCAGTGAATCACAGGGGTTAAAGGCTTTCTTT	CASSESQGLKAFF
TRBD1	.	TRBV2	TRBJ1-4	TGTGCCAGCAGTACCCGCCAGGGGGTTAGTGAAAAACTGTTTTTT	CASSTRQGVSEKLFF
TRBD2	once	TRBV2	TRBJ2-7	TGTGCCAGCAGCGGGGGGGGAGCGGGAGGGTCCTACGAGCAGTACTTC	CASSGGGAGGSYEQYF
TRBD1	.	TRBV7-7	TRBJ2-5	TGTGCTAGCAGCTTAGGCAGGGGGCAGCCCCAGTACTTC	CASSLGRGQPQYF
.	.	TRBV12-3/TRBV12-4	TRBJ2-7	TGTGCCAGCAGTTTTGGGCAGGCGAGGGAGCAGTACTTC	CASSFGQAREQYF
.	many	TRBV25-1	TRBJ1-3	TGTGCCAGCAGTGGAACCGACAGCTCTGGAAACACCATATATTTT	CASSGTDSSGNTIYF
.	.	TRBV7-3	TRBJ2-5	TGTGCCAGCAGCTTAATGGGGGGATTGGAGACCCAGTACTTC	CASSLMGGLETQYF
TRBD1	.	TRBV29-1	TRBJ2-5	TGCAGCGTTCGGGGACAGGGGCTTCATGAGACCCAGTACTTC	CSVRGQGLHETQYF
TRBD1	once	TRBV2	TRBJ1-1	TGTGCCAGCAGACCTGACAGGGGGAGGAACACTGAAGCTTTCTTT	CASRPDRGRNTEAFF
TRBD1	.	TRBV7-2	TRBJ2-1	TGTGCCAGCACCGCACAGGGGTTC	CASTAQGF
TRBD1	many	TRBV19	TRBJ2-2	TGTGCCAGTAGTATCGGGACAGGGATCAGCGGGGAGCTGTTTTTT	CASSIGTGISGELFF
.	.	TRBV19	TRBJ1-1	TGTGCCAGTAGTGCCCTCGGGACAAACACTGAAGCTTTCTTT	CASSALGTNTEAFF
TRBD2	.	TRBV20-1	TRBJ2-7	TGCAGTGCTTCCGGGACTAGCAAAAGCGAGCAGTACTTC	CSASGTSKSEQYF
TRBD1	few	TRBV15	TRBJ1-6	TGTGCCACCTCCGGGACAGGGACTTCACCCCTCCACTTT	CATSGTGTSPLHF
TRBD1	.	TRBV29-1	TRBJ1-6	TGCAGCCAGGGACAGGGGAGCTCACCCCTCCACTTT	CSQGQGSSPLHF
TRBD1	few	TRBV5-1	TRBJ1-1	TGCGCCAGCAGCTTGGCAGGGGGCGTCACTGAAGCTTTCTTT	CASSLAGGVTEAFF
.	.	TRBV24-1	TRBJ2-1	TGTGCCACCAGTGGGACAGAAGATGAGGTCTCCTACAATGAGCAGTTCTTC	CATSGTEDEVSYNEQFF
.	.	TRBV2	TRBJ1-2	TGTGCCAGCAGTCCGACAGGAATTAACTATGGCTACACCTTC	CASSPTGINYGYTF
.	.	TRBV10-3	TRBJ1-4	TGTGCCAGCAGACGGGACACCGCAAATAGTGAAAAACTGTTTTTT	CASRRDTANSEKLFF